The 3 T cell receptor beta chains below were found in one sample sequenced in a study of regulatory and conventional T cells in RAG deficiency. TCRdb keeps only in-frame clones here, not all; method: immunoSEQ multiplex PCR. The sample records tens of thousands of clones, 80% to 90% being singletons. In addition, the sample was reused for a study of regulatory T cells. Per that study: The primer mix had 52 TRBV and 13 TRBJ primers.

The sequencing input was CD8+ T cells sorted from blood. The origin of the receptors is a human donor in good health.

This chain links TRBV27 with TRBJ2-7, with TRBD1 matching 7 bases. V was clipped by 4 bases and J by 4 bases; unmatched bases: 7. This CDR3 has 14 amino acids. Germline CDR1 and CDR2: MNHEY and SMNVEV (reference sequence). In DNA form, the CDR3 reads TGTGCCAGCAGTTCCGGGACAGTGACTTACGAGCAGTACTTC. It specifies CASSSGTVTYEQYF.

A remark on this clone: One end of the junction fails to match germline, which may point to a read error. CDR3 coding DNA: TGTGCTAGCAGCTTAAAAGCGGGGGGGCCGGACACCGGGGAGCTGTTTTTT. It translates to CASSLKAGGPDTGELFF. V usage is TRBV7-7 and J usage is TRBJ2-2, with 10 bases matching TRBD2. The germline gives CDR1 SSHAT, CDR2 FNYEAQ (reference sequence). CDR3 length: 17 residues.

The V gene is TRBV12-5, the J gene TRBJ2-1; TRBD2 might be the D (5 bases). V dropped 3 bases and J dropped 4 bases, with 13 bases sitting between them. The CDR3 totals 15 residues. The germline V gene encodes CDR1 LGHNT and CDR2 FRNRAP. CDR3 sequence (DNA): TGTGCTAGTGGTTTCCGGGATTCCCCTTACAATGAGCAGTTCTTC. This gives the protein CASGFRDSPYNEQFF.